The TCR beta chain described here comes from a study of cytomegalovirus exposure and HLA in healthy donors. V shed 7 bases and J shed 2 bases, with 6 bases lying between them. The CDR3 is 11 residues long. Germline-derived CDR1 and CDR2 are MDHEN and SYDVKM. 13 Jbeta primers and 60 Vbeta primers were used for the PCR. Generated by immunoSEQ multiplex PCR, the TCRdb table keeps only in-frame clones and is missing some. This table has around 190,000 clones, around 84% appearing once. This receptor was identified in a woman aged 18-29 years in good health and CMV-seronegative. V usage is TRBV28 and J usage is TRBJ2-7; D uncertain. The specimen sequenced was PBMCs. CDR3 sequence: CASTGPYEQYF. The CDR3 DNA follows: TGTGCCAGCACCGGTCCCTACGAGCAGTACTTC. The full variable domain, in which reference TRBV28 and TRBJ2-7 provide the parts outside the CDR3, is DVKVTQSSRYLVKRTGEKVFLECVQDMDHENMFWYRQDPGLGLRLIYFSYDVKMKEKGDIPEGYSVSREKKERFSLILESASTNQTSMYLCASTGPYEQYFGPGTRLTVT.